The 18 T cell receptor beta chains listed next were all sequenced from one sample in a study of beta chain features in type 1 diabetes (dated by TCRdb to about 2018). The library was made by the immunoSEQ multiplex PCR assay. The High Capacity cDNA Reverse Transcription Kit was used to reverse transcribe all of the isolated RNA, meaning that expressed TCRB transcripts were what got sequenced. TCRdb holds this immuneACCESS table with in-frame rearrangements only. Some clones are missing; in checked studies, unresolved V genes explain under half, and the rest has no known cause. The table for this sample lists around 500,000 clones; 30% of them were counted only once. Roughly 0.066% of the sample belongs to the ten largest clones. The sequencing sample was made of naive CD4+ T cells from blood. In light of the paper, this sample's cell subset or site label describes: true naive CD4+ T cells. Source of these receptors: a man between 18 and 35 years old in good health.

This clone was detected only a few times. This sequence joins TRBV2 and TRBJ2-5, with 10 bases lining up with TRBD2. V lost 7 bases and J lost 4; bases outside the gene matches: 6. CDR1 and CDR2 (germline): SNHLY, FYNNEI. This CDR3 is 14 amino acids long. CDR3 in amino acids: CASKSGRARETQYF. The CDR3 coding sequence is TGTGCCAGCAAAAGCGGGAGGGCCAGAGAGACCCAGTACTTC.

This clone was detected a few times. The CDR3 loop is CASSKGQNTEAFF. As DNA, the CDR3 is TGTGCCAGCTCAAAGGGACAGAACACTGAAGCTTTCTTT. J is TRBJ1-1 and V is TRBV18; maybe TRBD1 (6 bases). This CDR3 spans 13 amino acids. The V end lost 5 bases, the J end lost 1 base, and 8 bases lay between the germline ends. Germline CDR1 is KGHSH and CDR2 is LQKENI.

The chain employs TRBV5-4 and TRBJ1-1, with 7 nucleotides matching TRBD1. The CDR3 extends over 15 amino acids. Germline trimming cut 3 bases from V and 1 base from J; bases unmatched to any gene: 6. CDR1 and CDR2 from the germline V gene are SGHNT and YYREEE (reference sequence). The CDR3, as DNA: TGTGCCAGCAGCTCCGACCGGACAGGGAACACTGAAGCTTTCTTT. Translation gives CASSSDRTGNTEAFF.

The V and J genes are TRBV4-1 and TRBJ2-7; D might be TRBD2 (5 bases). Trimming removed 2 bases at V and 7 bases at J, with 15 bases between. The germline V gene encodes CDR1 MGHRA and CDR2 YSYEKL. The CDR3 consists of 14 residues. The CDR3 nucleotides read TGCGCCAGCAGCCAACTGGCCCCCTCGGGGGAGCAGTACTTC. Residues: CASSQLAPSGEQYF.

This clone has more than one count but fewer than ten. The gene calls are TRBV10-3 and TRBJ1-2; possibly TRBD1 for D (5 bases). Germline V gene sequence: CDR1 ENHRY, CDR2 SYGVKD. The CDR3 is made up of 10 amino acids. Deletions cut 7 bases from V and 14 bases from J, with 14 bases between. CDR3 sequence: CAINGEGLTF. The CDR3 nucleotides are TGTGCCATCAACGGAGAGGGACTGACCTTC.

This clone has just a few counts. The CDR3 here is CASRTSVGYNEQFF. The CDR3 DNA is TGTGCCAGCCGGACTAGCGTAGGATACAATGAGCAGTTCTTC. This chain joins TRBV7-2 and TRBJ2-1; 9 bases line up with TRBD2. There are 14 residues in the CDR3. Germline CDR1 is SGHTA and CDR2 is FQGNSA. V gave up 8 bases and J gave up 4 bases; unmatched junction bases: 6.

This clone was counted between two and nine times. The chain is built from TRBV9 and TRBJ1-1; D remains ambiguous. With 3 bases removed from V and 4 bases from J, the gap between germline ends came to 10 bases. Per the germline V gene, CDR1 is SGDLS and CDR2 is YYNGEE. CDR3 length: 13 amino acids. As DNA, the CDR3 is TGTGCCAGCAGCGGCCAGGTTGGCACTGAAGCTTTCTTT. It encodes CASSGQVGTEAFF.

This clone was counted between two and nine times. The V gene is TRBV29-1, the J gene TRBJ1-2; a possible D gene is TRBD1 (5 bases). The V gene lost 3 bases and the J gene lost 4 bases, with 9 bases spanning the gap. CDR1 is SQVTM and CDR2 is ANQGSEA in the germline V gene. The CDR3 consists of 12 residues. CDR3 region: CSVEAGFYGYTF. The CDR3 DNA sequence: TGCAGCGTTGAGGCAGGGTTCTATGGCTACACCTTC. The whole variable domain, filled in from reference TRBV29-1 and TRBJ1-2, reads SAVISQKPSRDICQRGTSLTIQCQVDSQVTMMFWYRQQPGQSLTLIATANQGSEATYESGFVIDKFPISRPNLTFSTLTVSNMSPEDSSIYLCSVEAGFYGYTFGSGTRLTVV.

This clone was found a few times. This chain connects TRBV25-1 to TRBJ2-1; no firm D call. The CDR3 length is 11 residues. Per the germline V gene, CDR1 is MGHDK and CDR2 is SYGVNS. The V end was cut by 1 base, the J end by 9 bases, with 4 bases between. This CDR3 reads CASSEWGEQFF. CDR3 coding DNA: TGTGCCAGCAGTGAATGGGGTGAGCAGTTCTTC.

This clone was seen more than once but under ten times. J is TRBJ2-3 and V is TRBV7-3; either TRBD1 or TRBD2 may supply D (5 bases each). The CDR3 is made up of 15 amino acids. The germline V and J ends were trimmed by 4 bases and 1 base, with 12 bases remaining between them. Germline values: CDR1 SGHTA, CDR2 FQGTGA. This chain's CDR3 is CASSSQGVRTDTQYF. CDR3 nucleotides: TGTGCCAGCAGCTCTCAGGGAGTCCGCACAGATACGCAGTATTTT.

The chain carries TRBV28 and TRBJ2-1, with D possibly matching TRBD2 (5 bases). Germline CDR1 is MDHEN and CDR2 is SYDVKM. The germline V and J ends were trimmed by 8 bases and 0 bases, with 8 bases remaining between them. This CDR3 spans 13 amino acids. The CDR3 loop reads CASGGSSYNEQFF. CDR3 nucleotide sequence: TGTGCCAGCGGTGGGAGCTCCTACAATGAGCAGTTCTTC.

The V gene is TRBV30, the J gene TRBJ2-7; D may be TRBD2 (5 bases). V was trimmed by 7 bases and J by 0 bases, leaving 19 bases between them. Germline lookup yields CDR1 GTSNPN and CDR2 SVGIG (reference sequence). The CDR3 sequence is 15 residues long. CDR3 region: CALKTRRGFSYEQYF. CDR3 bases: TGTGCCTTAAAAACGAGACGGGGTTTCTCCTACGAGCAGTACTTC. The complete variable domain, with remaining parts taken from reference TRBV30 and TRBJ2-7, reads SQTIHQWPATLVQPVGSPLSLECTVEGTSNPNLYWYRQAAGRGLQLLFYSVGIGQISSEVPQNLSASRPQDRQFILSSKKLLLSDSGFYLCALKTRRGFSYEQYFGPGTRLTVT.

The chain combines TRBV7-8 with TRBJ2-1; tentatively, D is TRBD1 (5 bases). Trimming removed 3 bases from V and 8 bases from J, with 14 bases in between. Germline V lookup: CDR1 SGHVS, CDR2 FQNEAQ. The CDR3 runs 14 residues. As DNA, the CDR3 is TGTGCCAGCAGCTTGCCTCAGGGTAGGCATGAGCAGTTCTTC. The encoded protein is CASSLPQGRHEQFF.

The V and J genes are TRBV7-2 and TRBJ1-1, with D unclear. This CDR3 has 14 amino acids. V lost 3 bases to trimming and J lost 3 bases, with 11 bases between them. Per germline, CDR1 SGHTA and CDR2 FQGNSA. In DNA, the CDR3 is TGTGCCAGCAGCTTTGGTGGAAGCTACACTGAAGCTTTCTTT. Its protein product is CASSFGGSYTEAFF.

The chain joins TRBV19 to TRBJ2-7; D perhaps matches TRBD2 (5 bases). Trimming took off 4 bases at V and 5 bases at J, with 9 bases between the two ends. CDR3 length: 12 amino acids. Germline CDR1 is LNHDA and CDR2 is SQIVND (reference sequence). The CDR3 here is CASSREGHEQYF. DNA of the CDR3: TGTGCCAGTAGTAGAGAGGGCCACGAGCAGTACTTC.

About this clone itself: At one boundary the junction diverges from the germline segment, which might be a read error. The chain links TRBV7-7 to TRBJ2-3; D gene uncertain. Germline CDR1 reads SSHAT; CDR2 reads FNYEAQ (reference sequence). CDR3 length: 15 residues. For the CDR3, the DNA is TGTGCTAGCAGCTTAGACCACGGGAGCACAGATACGCAGTATTTT. Translation: CASSLDHGSTDTQYF.

As regards this clone: Other DNA sequences in this specimen translate into the identical CDR3. The chain is built from TRBV9 and TRBJ2-5, with D tentatively TRBD1 (5 bases). The CDR3 is 14 amino acids. The ends were cut back, 0 bases at V and 5 bases at J, with 11 bases in the middle. Looked up from germline, CDR1 is SGDLS and CDR2 is YYNGEE. The CDR3 nucleotides are TGTGCCAGCAGCGTAGGAAGGGGTTTGGAGACCCAGTACTTC. Its translation: CASSVGRGLETQYF.

The chain couples TRBV30 to TRBJ2-7; 11 bases are a match to TRBD2. The CDR3 loop spans 14 amino acids. The V segment lost 0 bases and the J segment 6 bases; nucleotides outside the gene matches: 4. Germline values: CDR1 GTSNPN, CDR2 SVGIG (reference sequence). The CDR3 coding sequence is TGTGCCTGGAGTGTACAGCTAGCGGGAGGCGAGCAGTACTTC. It specifies CAWSVQLAGGEQYF.